Detailed here is one T cell receptor beta chain. The junction and the germline gene differ at one end; a read error may be behind it. Germline loops: CDR1 SNHLY, CDR2 FYNNEI. There are 12 residues in the CDR3. Both iRepertoire HTBI primers and Arm-PCR of CDR3 regions were used to build the TCR beta libraries. In the source study's methods: Among the samples, some 68 TRBV and 14 TRBJ segments were identified. TCRdb reanalysed the multiplex PCR reads using MiXCR and keeps one entry per CDR3 protein. V and J calls and clone size were set by TCRdb, not the authors. Of roughly 450,000 distinct CDR3 sequences in the sample, around 20% were seen once. The data were obtained in a study of regulatory T cells in long-lasting Graves disease. As to time point: persistent/refractory GD, antithyroid drugs over 5 years with positive TRAb. Generation of the TCR library employed RNA extracted from PBMCs. Guidelines of the American Thyroid Association were used to diagnose Graves' disease. Peripheral blood, about 9 milliliters of it, was drawn into EDTA tubes.

The material sequenced was peripheral blood mononuclear cells (PBMCs), taken when the disease was refractory, from a patient treated with antithyroid drugs. The chain joins TRBV2 to TRBJ2-7; D is possibly TRBD2 (6 bases). The source of this sequence is a female donor with Graves disease. The CDR3 region has the DNA TGTGCCAGCGAAGGGGACTCCTACGGGCAGTGCTTC. It translates to CASEGDSYGQCF.